The present TCR beta chain was sequenced within a study of blood T cells in healthy people across ages. Primers used in a second PCR of about 6 to 11 cycles were a sample-barcoded 5' primer and a J-beta primer mix. TCRdb called the 5' RACE reads again in MiXCR, with one record for every CDR3 protein. The table lists some 850,000 distinct CDR3 sequences, around a quarter of them singletons. Germline V gives CDR1 MGHRA, CDR2 YSYEKL. The CDR3 spans 16 residues. Trimming stripped 4 bases from V and 3 bases from J, with 16 bases between. These data were also reused for a study on T cells of mothers and their children. That study reports: All extracted RNA went into cDNA synthesis, about 1.6 ug per 15 ul.

This clonotype was sampled from a boy between 10 and 17 years old in good health. Sequenced material: blood. The chain employs TRBV4-1 and TRBJ2-1; D possibly corresponds to TRBD2 (5 bases). The CDR3: CASSLNYGDHYNEQFF. The CDR3 bases are TGCGCCAGCAGCCTCAATTACGGGGATCACTACAATGAGCAGTTCTTC.